Listed below are T cell receptor beta chains from one sample, sequenced in a study of T cell changes during pregnancy in multiple sclerosis. The assay was immunoSEQ multiplex PCR, and TCRdb's table has in-frame clones only and misses some. The sample shows 30,000 to 45,000 clones, 92% of them seen only once. This specimen was CD4+ T cells from peripheral blood mononuclear cells, taken in the third trimester of pregnancy. The receptors come from a female donor in good health, enrolled as a control in a pregnancy study. Each CDR3 is given with its conserved first and last residue. D genes are given only for firm matches. Where a row states a size, it is once, few, many or the class of an expanded clone; other rows omit it.

D: TRBD1
V: TRBV10-3
size: -
J: TRBJ1-5
DNA: TGTGCCATCAGTGCGGGACAGCTTAGCAATCAGCCCCAGCATTTT
CDR3: CAISAGQLSNQPQHF

D: -
V: TRBV6-5
size: -
J: TRBJ2-1
DNA: TGTGCCAGCAGGATCTTCTTTACAGGAGACAATGAGCAGTTCTTC
CDR3: CASRIFFTGDNEQFF

D: TRBD1
V: TRBV4-1
size: -
J: TRBJ2-6
DNA: TGCGCCAGCAGCCATTCCGGGACAGGGGGCGCGGGAGGGGCCAACGTCCTGACTTTC
CDR3: CASSHSGTGGAGGANVLTF

D: TRBD1
V: TRBV11-1
size: -
J: TRBJ2-3
DNA: TGTGCCAGCAGCTTAGCGAGTGGACAGGGGAGGAGCGATACGCAGTATTTT
CDR3: CASSLASGQGRSDTQYF

D: TRBD1
V: TRBV28
size: -
J: TRBJ1-2
DNA: TGTGCCAGCAGTTTAGGGGACAGGGGGTTCTATGGCTACACCTTC
CDR3: CASSLGDRGFYGYTF

D: TRBD1
V: TRBV19
size: -
J: TRBJ1-1
DNA: TGTGCCAGTAGTTTAGGTGACAGGGGGCAGGTTGAAGCTTTCTTT
CDR3: CASSLGDRGQVEAFF

D: -
V: TRBV18
size: -
J: TRBJ1-2
DNA: TGTGCCAGCTCAGTGGTTGGGGAGAACTATGGCTACACCTTC
CDR3: CASSVVGENYGYTF

D: -
V: TRBV5-5
size: -
J: TRBJ1-5
DNA: TGTGCCAGCAGCCTCTCAGACAGTCCTCAGCCCCAGCATTTT
CDR3: CASSLSDSPQPQHF

D: TRBD1
V: TRBV29-1
size: -
J: TRBJ1-1
DNA: TGCAGCGCGACAGGGGTGAACACTGAAGCTTTCTTT
CDR3: CSATGVNTEAFF

D: -
V: TRBV7-6
size: -
J: TRBJ1-6
DNA: TGTGCCAGCAGCTTAGGCGCTAATTCACCCCTCCACTTT
CDR3: CASSLGANSPLHF

D: -
V: TRBV25-1
size: -
J: TRBJ1-2
DNA: TGTGCCAGCAGTCTGGTCAGGGATTATGGCTACACCTTC
CDR3: CASSLVRDYGYTF

D: TRBD2
V: TRBV7-3
size: -
J: TRBJ2-5
DNA: TGTGCCAGCAGCTGGGGAGCGGGGGGCGGAGAGACCCAGTACTTC
CDR3: CASSWGAGGGETQYF

D: TRBD1
V: TRBV7-2
size: -
J: TRBJ1-3
DNA: TGTGCCAGCAGCCCGGGACGGGACAGGGGACACACCATATATTTT
CDR3: CASSPGRDRGHTIYF

D: -
V: TRBV27
size: -
J: TRBJ1-1
DNA: TGTGCCAGCAGTTCGGCCTACAGGCTTGCGGACACTGAAGCTTTCTTT
CDR3: CASSSAYRLADTEAFF

D: -
V: TRBV18
size: few
J: TRBJ1-1
DNA: TGTGCCAGCTCACCTAATACAGGGAACACTGAAGCTTTCTTT
CDR3: CASSPNTGNTEAFF

D: -
V: TRBV11-2
size: -
J: TRBJ1-6
DNA: TGTGCCAGCAGCCAGACAGGTGGAAATTCACCCCTCCACTTT
CDR3: CASSQTGGNSPLHF

D: -
V: TRBV7-3
size: -
J: TRBJ2-1
DNA: TGTGCCAGCAGCTTAAATCAGGGCAATGAGCAGTTCTTC
CDR3: CASSLNQGNEQFF

D: -
V: TRBV28
size: -
J: TRBJ2-3
DNA: TGTGCCAGCAGGACCTCCGGGATTACAGATACGCAGTATTTT
CDR3: CASRTSGITDTQYF

D: -
V: TRBV6-5
size: -
J: TRBJ1-2
DNA: TGTGCCAGCAGGGGGGCAGGGGAGAGCTATGGCTACACCTTC
CDR3: CASRGAGESYGYTF

D: -
V: TRBV5-6
size: -
J: TRBJ1-2
DNA: TGTGCCAGCACCCTACTCCGCGGGGCCTATGGCTACACCTTC
CDR3: CASTLLRGAYGYTF

D: -
V: TRBV7-9
size: once
J: TRBJ2-7
DNA: TGTGCCAGCAGCTACGGACAGATCGAGCAGTACTTC
CDR3: CASSYGQIEQYF

D: -
V: TRBV5-1
size: -
J: TRBJ1-5
DNA: TGCGCCAGCAGCTTGGATGAGGGGCCCCAGCATTTT
CDR3: CASSLDEGPQHF

D: -
V: TRBV2
size: once
J: TRBJ2-3
DNA: TGTGCCAGCAGTGCGAACAGGGTCAGCACAGATACGCAGTATTTT
CDR3: CASSANRVSTDTQYF

D: -
V: TRBV4-2
size: -
J: TRBJ1-2
DNA: TGTGCCAGCAGCCAAGATCTGTCAGGGTCGTCTTCTTATGGCTACACCTTC
CDR3: CASSQDLSGSSSYGYTF

D: TRBD1
V: TRBV19
size: -
J: TRBJ1-4
DNA: TGTGCCAGTAGTATACTCGGACAGGGGATAGATAATGAAAAACTGTTTTTT
CDR3: CASSILGQGIDNEKLFF

D: TRBD1
V: TRBV7-3
size: -
J: TRBJ2-2
DNA: TGTGCCAGCAGCCACAGGGGGAACACCGGGGAGCTGTTTTTT
CDR3: CASSHRGNTGELFF

D: TRBD1
V: TRBV27
size: -
J: TRBJ2-7
DNA: TGTGCCAGCAGTTTATCTGGACAGGGTCAGCAGTACTTC
CDR3: CASSLSGQGQQYF

D: -
V: TRBV5-1
size: -
J: TRBJ1-6
DNA: TGCGCCAGCAGGACGGGCTCCTATAATTCACCCCTCCACTTT
CDR3: CASRTGSYNSPLHF

D: TRBD1
V: TRBV19
size: -
J: TRBJ1-1
DNA: TGTGCCAGTATCACGACAGGGGGCGGGTCTGAAGCTTTCTTT
CDR3: CASITTGGGSEAFF

D: TRBD1
V: TRBV2
size: -
J: TRBJ2-5
DNA: TGTGCCACTGCGACAGGGGACGTGAGAGAGACCCAGTACTTC
CDR3: CATATGDVRETQYF

D: TRBD1
V: TRBV5-4
size: -
J: TRBJ2-7
DNA: TGTGCCAGCAGCCCGGGACAGGGGGAGAACGAGCAGTACTTC
CDR3: CASSPGQGENEQYF

D: -
V: TRBV6-6
size: -
J: TRBJ1-1
DNA: TGTGCCAGCGGATCGTGGGGGGGATTCACTGAAGCTTTCTTT
CDR3: CASGSWGGFTEAFF

D: -
V: TRBV5-8
size: once
J: TRBJ1-1
DNA: TGTGCCAGCAGCTGGACACCTACTGAAGCTTTCTTT
CDR3: CASSWTPTEAFF